The 29 T cell receptor beta chains below all came from one sample that was sequenced in a study of T-cell reconstitution after alpha-beta-depleted transplantation in children. Unique molecular identifiers were built into the TCRbeta library. Using its own MiXCR run on the PCR reads, TCRdb lists one record per CDR3 protein. The table shows a few hundred thousand distinct CDR3 sequences, with under 9.5% occurring only once. Source: PBMCs from the stem cell graft donor, taken from the stem cell graft. The source is a human donor who donated a stem cell graft to a child with acute lymphoblastic leukemia.

This clonotype was observed many times. The J gene is TRBJ2-1, the V gene TRBV5-1; D is perhaps TRBD2 (6 bases). CDR3 length: 15 residues. The V gene lost 4 bases and the J gene lost 2 bases, with 13 bases spanning the gap. Germline V gene data show CDR1 as SGHRS and CDR2 as YFSETQ. In DNA form, the CDR3 reads TGCGCCAGCAGCCCGACTAGTTTACCCTACAATGAGCAGTTCTTC. Protein: CASSPTSLPYNEQFF.

This clonotype occurred a few times. This chain connects TRBV18 to TRBJ1-1; D is possibly TRBD1 (6 bases). In germline, CDR1 is KGHSH, CDR2 LQKENI. This CDR3 spans 14 amino acids. Trimming stripped 5 bases from V and 1 base from J, with 11 bases between. This chain's CDR3 is CASSTGTTNTEAFF. The CDR3 bases are TGTGCCAGCTCAACTGGGACAACGAACACTGAAGCTTTCTTT. The full variable domain, in which reference TRBV18 and TRBJ1-1 provide the parts outside the CDR3, is NAGVMQNPRHLVRRRGQEARLRCSPMKGHSHVYWYRQLPEEGLKFMVYLQKENIIDESGMPKERFSAEFPKEGPSILRIQQVVRGDSAAYFCASSTGTTNTEAFFGQGTRLTVV.

The sample holds a few counts of this clonotype. The chain uses TRBV6-5 and TRBJ1-1; D not resolved. Germline values: CDR1 MNHEY, CDR2 SVGAGI. This CDR3 comprises 16 residues. V dropped 2 bases and J dropped 1 base, with 14 bases sitting between them. The CDR3: CASSYPMIGPNTEAFF. The DNA for the CDR3 is TGTGCCAGCAGTTACCCGATGATCGGGCCGAACACTGAAGCTTTCTTT.

This clonotype was counted ten times or more. This sequence joins TRBV29-1 and TRBJ1-5, with a weak D call TRBD1 (5 bases). Germline assignment: CDR1 SQVTM and CDR2 ANQGSEA. The V gene lost 4 bases and the J gene lost 2 bases, with 12 bases spanning the gap. This CDR3 contains 14 residues. The CDR3 loop is CSVGGDGGNQPQHF. CDR3 nucleotide sequence: TGCAGCGTTGGGGGGGACGGGGGCAATCAGCCCCAGCATTTT.

The J gene is TRBJ2-2, the V gene TRBV23-1; 8 bases match TRBD1. TRBV23-1 is noted as an ORF with a role that remains uncertain. This CDR3 is 19 amino acids long. V shed 2 bases, J shed 7 bases, and the junction held 18 bases outside the gene matches. CDR3 residues: CASSQPVTTPGQENGELFF. In DNA form, the CDR3 reads TGCGCCAGCAGTCAACCCGTAACTACTCCGGGACAGGAAAACGGGGAGCTGTTTTTT.

This clonotype occurred many times. V usage is TRBV7-6 and J usage is TRBJ1-1; D call uncertain. V was clipped by 2 bases and J by 0 bases, with 10 bases between them. This CDR3 contains 15 residues. Germline-derived CDR1 and CDR2 are SGHVS and FNYEAQ. In DNA form, the CDR3 reads TGTGCCAGCAGCTTAAAAAGGGAGATGAACACTGAAGCTTTCTTT. Translated, it gives CASSLKREMNTEAFF.

In its sample, this clonotype was seen once. The chain joins TRBV29-1 to TRBJ2-7, with 9 bases fitting TRBD2. The CDR3 runs to 15 residues. The V segment lost 6 bases and the J segment 5 bases; nucleotides outside the gene matches: 14. Germline V lookup: CDR1 SQVTM, CDR2 ANQGSEA. CDR3: CSVLTAAGGPDEQYF. The CDR3 bases are TGCAGCGTCTTGACGGCGGCGGGGGGGCCCGACGAGCAGTACTTC.

This clonotype was observed many times. The DNA for the CDR3 is TGTGCCAGCAGCTTGGCCATCGGTTACGAGCAGTACTTC. Translation gives CASSLAIGYEQYF. The chain uses TRBV5-4 and TRBJ2-7; D uncertain. The CDR3 runs 13 residues. V shed 0 bases and J shed 4 bases, with 8 bases lying between them. Looked up from germline, CDR1 is SGHNT and CDR2 is YYREEE (reference sequence).

The table lists this clonotype with a few counts. V usage is TRBV28 and J usage is TRBJ1-5; 7 bases match TRBD1. CDR3 size: 17 residues. Germline V gene data show CDR1 as MDHEN and CDR2 as SYDVKM. V was clipped by 0 bases and J by 2 bases; unmatched bases: 7. CDR3 in DNA: TGTGCCAGCAGTTTATGGTTAGGGCAGGGGGGCAATCAGCCCCAGCATTTT. Amino acids: CASSLWLGQGGNQPQHF.

This clonotype was seen at least ten times. V usage is TRBV21-1 and J usage is TRBJ2-3. TRBV21-1 is recorded as a pseudogene. CDR3 size: 15 residues. The CDR3 DNA reads as TGTGCCAGCAGCAAACGGAGTAAGAAGATCCTCTCGCAGTATTTT. As protein: CASSKRSKKILSQYF.

This clonotype was picked up many times. The chain links TRBV20-1 to TRBJ1-1; 7 bases align to TRBD1. The germline V gene encodes CDR1 DFQATT and CDR2 SNEGSKA (reference sequence). Germline trimming cut 6 bases from V and 5 bases from J; bases unmatched to any gene: 9. The CDR3 loop spans 13 amino acids. CDR3 bases: TGCAGTGCCTGGGACCCCAGGGGGACTGAAGCTTTCTTT. The encoded protein is CSAWDPRGTEAFF.

This clonotype was found many times. The CDR3: CASSFGHISYNEQFF. CDR3 nucleotides: TGTGCCAGCAGCTTCGGACACATCTCCTACAATGAGCAGTTCTTC. The V and J genes are TRBV7-8 and TRBJ2-1; D possibly corresponds to TRBD1 (5 bases). The CDR3 length is 15 residues. Germline loops: CDR1 SGHVS, CDR2 FQNEAQ. The V end lost 3 bases, the J end lost 0 bases, and 9 bases lay between the germline ends.

The V gene is TRBV4-2, the J gene TRBJ1-2; no firm D call. V lost 4 bases and J 6 bases, leaving 15 bases between the germline ends. The V gene's germline CDR1 is LGHNA and CDR2 YNFKEQ. The CDR3 covers 14 residues. CDR3 residues: CASSPSGFSNGYTF. CDR3 DNA sequence: TGTGCCAGCAGCCCCTCGGGCTTCTCTAATGGCTACACCTTC.

The gene calls are TRBV6-2 or TRBV6-3 and TRBJ1-1; D gene unclear. Deletions cut 6 bases from V and 6 bases from J, with 20 bases between. The CDR3 covers 15 residues. Germline CDR1 reads MNHEY; CDR2 reads SVGEGT. CDR3 protein: CASRTTPAWAPEAFF. In DNA form, the CDR3 reads TGTGCCAGCAGAACAACCCCGGCCTGGGCCCCTGAAGCTTTCTTT.

This chain joins TRBV7-2 and TRBJ2-7; TRBD1 aligns across 10 bases. The V segment lost 5 bases and the J segment 2 bases; nucleotides outside the gene matches: 12. The CDR3 is made up of 17 amino acids. Germline V gene lookup returns CDR1 SGHTA and CDR2 FQGNSA. The CDR3 loop reads CASSTAGTGVKPYEQYF. For the CDR3, the DNA is TGTGCCAGCAGCACCGCCGGGACAGGGGTTAAGCCCTACGAGCAGTACTTC.

This clonotype has more than one count but fewer than ten. The rearrangement links TRBV3-1 to TRBJ2-3; 7 nucleotides line up with TRBD2. The germline V gene encodes CDR1 LGHDT and CDR2 YNNKEL (reference sequence). V lost 0 bases to trimming and J lost 2 bases; unmatched junction nucleotides: 8. CDR3 length: 17 residues. The CDR3 DNA reads TGTGCCAGCAGCCAAGATGGCCTAGCGGAAAACACAGATACGCAGTATTTT. Translated: CASSQDGLAENTDTQYF.

This clonotype has a count of ten or more. The V call is TRBV7-2, the J call TRBJ1-2; 7 bases match TRBD1. Germline CDR1 is SGHTA and CDR2 is FQGNSA. The J segment lost 8 bases and the V segment lost 10 bases, leaving 13 bases of the junction unmatched. This CDR3 comprises 13 residues. CDR3 nucleotides: TGTGCCACTACCATACAGACAGGGCGCGGCTACACCTTC. As protein: CATTIQTGRGYTF.

This clonotype was detected only a few times. The chain combines TRBV20-1 with TRBJ2-1, with 9 bases aligning to TRBD2. The germline V gene has CDR1 DFQATT and CDR2 SNEGSKA (reference sequence). CDR3 length equals 18 residues. Trimming cost V 0 bases and J 4 bases; bases outside gene matches: 13. The CDR3 is CSAREGWSGGLNYNEQFF. The CDR3 nucleotides are TGCAGTGCTAGAGAAGGATGGAGCGGGGGGTTGAATTACAATGAGCAGTTCTTC.

This clonotype has just a few counts. The rearrangement uses TRBV7-2 and TRBJ2-7; 8 bases are shared with TRBD1. Germline V gene sequence: CDR1 SGHTA, CDR2 FQGNSA. This CDR3 is built from 16 residues. V shed 0 bases, J shed 3 bases, and the junction held 7 bases outside the gene matches. As DNA, the CDR3 is TGTGCCAGCAGCTTAGCGAGACAGGGGAGAGGCTACGAGCAGTACTTC. Encoded protein: CASSLARQGRGYEQYF.

The chain has TRBV29-1 and TRBJ1-6; no reliable D call. The germline V gene encodes CDR1 SQVTM and CDR2 ANQGSEA. This CDR3 has 15 amino acids. V was pared by 6 bases and J by 9 bases, with 21 bases between. CDR3 in amino acids: CSVLIALGGVSPLHF. For the CDR3, the DNA is TGCAGCGTCCTTATCGCGCTAGGAGGCGTTTCACCCCTCCACTTT.

Only a few counts were recorded for this clonotype. The chain couples TRBV24-1 to TRBJ1-4; D may be TRBD1 (6 bases). The CDR3 covers 13 residues. The ends were cut back, 9 bases at V and 6 bases at J, with 13 bases in the middle. From germline, CDR1 is KGHDR and CDR2 SFDVKD. The CDR3 DNA follows: TGTGCCACCCAACAGGGTGTGGATGAAAAACTGTTTTTT. It yields the protein CATQQGVDEKLFF.

This clonotype was seen at least ten times. The gene calls are TRBV6-5 and TRBJ2-1; 9 bases are shared with TRBD1. The CDR3 is 16 amino acids. The germline gives CDR1 MNHEY, CDR2 SVGAGI. Trimming at V came to 3 bases and at J to 12 bases, leaving 15 bases not matched to a gene. The CDR3 loop is CASSYDRTGAIDGQFF. DNA of the CDR3: TGTGCCAGCAGTTATGACAGGACAGGGGCCATCGATGGGCAGTTCTTC.

This clonotype turned up a few times. V gene TRBV3-1 combines with J gene TRBJ2-1, with D possibly being TRBD1 (6 bases). The CDR3 has 15 residues. The V gene lost 4 bases and the J gene lost 4 bases, with 14 bases spanning the gap. Germline assignment: CDR1 LGHDT and CDR2 YNNKEL (reference sequence). The CDR3 is CASSRGWGPYNEQFF. CDR3 coding DNA: TGTGCCAGCAGCCGGGGCTGGGGGCCATACAATGAGCAGTTCTTC.

This clonotype was seen a few times. The V and J genes are TRBV20-1 and TRBJ2-5; D is possibly TRBD2 (5 bases). V lost 3 bases and J lost 5, with 16 bases in between. Germline V gives CDR1 DFQATT, CDR2 SNEGSKA (reference sequence). The CDR3 has 14 residues. The CDR3 DNA reads as TGCAGTGCTAGGTTCCCGGGAAATGCGGAGACCCAGTACTTC. Its protein is CSARFPGNAETQYF.

This clonotype was picked up a small number of times. The chain couples TRBV6-2 or TRBV6-3 to TRBJ1-2, with D tentatively TRBD1 (6 bases). This CDR3 contains 14 residues. Germline V gives CDR1 MNHEY, CDR2 SVGEGT. V was clipped by 6 bases and J by 8 bases, with 19 bases between them. CDR3 sequence: CASRNRIVDRGYTF. The CDR3 DNA reads as TGTGCCAGCAGGAATAGGATCGTCGACAGGGGCTACACCTTC.

The sample holds a few counts of this clonotype. The CDR3 bases are TGTGCCAGCTCACCGATAGGGTGGGGTGGCTACACCTTC. It specifies CASSPIGWGGYTF. This chain links TRBV18 with TRBJ1-2; no definite D call. This CDR3 spans 13 amino acids. CDR1 and CDR2 from the germline V gene are KGHSH and LQKENI. V gave up 3 bases and J gave up 7 bases, with 12 bases separating them. The full variable domain, with the rest looked up from reference TRBV18 and TRBJ1-2, is NAGVMQNPRHLVRRRGQEARLRCSPMKGHSHVYWYRQLPEEGLKFMVYLQKENIIDESGMPKERFSAEFPKEGPSILRIQQVVRGDSAAYFCASSPIGWGGYTFGSGTRLTVV.

This chain connects TRBV6-1 to TRBJ1-2; a possible D gene is TRBD1 (5 bases). The CDR3 has 14 amino acids. V lost 4 bases and J 2 bases, leaving 11 bases between the germline ends. Germline V CDR1 and CDR2: MNHNS, SASEGT. DNA of the CDR3: TGTGCCAGCAGTGCCCCGGGACTCAACTATGGCTACACCTTC. It codes for CASSAPGLNYGYTF.

This clonotype was detected only a few times. The rearrangement uses TRBV11-2 and TRBJ2-3, with D hard to call. Looked up from germline, CDR1 is SGHAT and CDR2 is FQNNGV. V shed 5 bases and J shed 0 bases, with 9 bases lying between them. The CDR3 covers 14 residues. The CDR3: CASSPTISTDTQYF. The CDR3 DNA follows: TGTGCCAGCAGCCCCACCATAAGCACAGATACGCAGTATTTT. The variable domain in full, completed from reference TRBV11-2 and TRBJ2-3, reads EAGVAQSPRYKIIEKRQSVAFWCNPISGHATLYWYQQILGQGPKLLIQFQNNGVVDDSQLPKDRFSAERLKGVDSTLKIQPAKLEDSAVYLCASSPTISTDTQYFGPGTRLTVL.

This chain joins TRBV27 and TRBJ1-3; D call uncertain. Germline lookup yields CDR1 MNHEY and CDR2 SMNVEV (reference sequence). The CDR3 spans 13 residues. Trimming cost V 5 bases and J 0 bases, with 5 bases left between them. For the CDR3, the DNA is TGTGCCAGCAGTCTAGACTCTGGAAACACCATATATTTT. Protein: CASSLDSGNTIYF.